This T cell receptor beta chain is drawn from a study of T cell changes during pregnancy in multiple sclerosis (dated by TCRdb to between 2017 and 2020). Study-wide context: In women with multiple sclerosis, the researchers looked at how the T cell repertoire shifted as pregnancy progressed.

Compared with germline, V lacks 0 bases and J lacks 0 bases; bases without a gene match: 11. The CDR3 numbers 18 residues from cysteine through phenylalanine. Only the CDR3 region is kept as DNA, spanning 54 bases read in frame from base 1. Taken from the germline V gene, the CDR1 and CDR2 loops are MRHNA and SNTAGT. As regards this clone: The specificity of this receptor is unknown. No qualities accompany the bases; no much larger clone lies one base away.

Library prep was done by the immunoSEQ multiplex PCR assay. TCRdb took this table from immuneACCESS and kept in-frame rearrangements with V and J called. Such tables lack part of the clones; where checked against another copy, unresolved V genes explain under half of the gap, and the rest is unexplained. This sample holds 55,000 to 70,000 clones; approximately 92% were observed only once. The top ten clonotypes cover approximately 3% of the sample. The sequenced sample was CD8+ T cells from peripheral blood mononuclear cells, obtained in the third trimester of pregnancy. The chain is assembled from TRBV6-4 and TRBJ2-7, with TRBD2 matching 7 junction bases. The receptor's source is a female donor in good health, enrolled as a control in a pregnancy study. The CDR3 protein sequence reads: CASSDSRGGGSHSYEQYF. The DNA sequence is as follows: TGTGCCAGCAGTGACTCGAGGGGCGGGGGATCGCACTCCTACGAGCAGTACTTC.